This T cell receptor beta chain was sequenced during a study of T cell responses to AZD1222 COVID-19 vaccine (dated by TCRdb to the early 2020s). Broadly, across the study: A total of about 230 trial participants underwent TCR sequencing, of whom about 210 received two doses of AZD1222 and some 26 received two doses of the MenACWY control vaccine. Enrollment into the trials was organized by age into subgroups of 18-55, 56-69 and 70-plus years, and those subgroups contained approximately 160, 26 and 62 TCR-sequenced participants, respectively. What the authors observed across the whole study: Conclusions about previously exposed vaccinees are limited because only six or seven AZD1222 recipients were SARS-CoV-2 seropositive at baseline. After two AZD1222 doses, both the breadth and the depth of spike-specific TCRs were significantly higher than at day 0 and than in MenACWY recipients. Because no day 14 peak-response samples were available, repertoires were characterized only after the peak T cell response. In the small 56-69-year group, the increase in depth fell short of significance, most likely because of low power. Participants were mostly white British, with more females than males. The authors suggested clonal diversity may have been underestimated. Epitopes outside the regions mutated in the B.1.351 and B.1.1.7 variants were reportedly recognized by nearly half of the unique spike-specific TCRs. CD4 TCRs associated with the vaccine covered the entire spike protein, and the dominant responses were in regions 160-218 and 743-854.

Concerning this clone: It has no known antigen specificity. Per-base qualities were not stored, and no clone one base away is much larger.

The CDR3 holds 13 amino acids from the cysteine to the phenylalanine. Only the CDR3 portion is preserved as DNA: 39 bases, with reading frame beginning at the first base. V lost 1 base and J lost 7 bases; the stretch between them is 7 bases long. The germline V gene (reference sequence) yields LGHDT for CDR1 and YNNKEL for CDR2. The sample's time point label is to be understood as: about 28 days (+/-7) after the second vaccine dose. Because spike-specific TCR depth and breadth did not differ between the two schedules, AZD1222 recipients who got a second dose at roughly 4 weeks were pooled with those who got a second dose at roughly 12 weeks. Samples from vaccinated people were obtained from the UK trials COV001 and COV002, which included a single-blind randomized controlled phase 2/3 trial of AZD1222 (ChAdOx1 nCoV-19) in healthy adults. Trial participant PBMC samples were collected at day 0 and day 28 after the second dose for TCRbeta chain sequencing.

The CDR3 regions of human TCRbeta chains were analyzed by immunosequencing. The authors' pipeline ran thus. Repertoire TCRs were checked for matches against a reference library of SARS-CoV-2-specific TCRs that had been generated using the MIRA antigen-specificity platform. Breadth was defined as the fraction of unique TCRs that were SARS-CoV-2-associated. Depth was defined as the fraction of total T cells that were SARS-CoV-2-associated. Using the MIRA data, each spike-specific TCR was assigned both to the spike region to which the TCR was reactive and to a CD4 or CD8 class. Log10-transformed breadth and depth values were compared by one-way ANOVA with Sidak's multiple comparisons tests. TCRdb holds this immuneACCESS table with in-frame rearrangements only. Some clones are missing; in checked studies, unresolved V genes explain under half, and the rest has no known cause. V, J and clone size derive from that table, while D and trimming were established from the DNA sequence. This sample lists around 35,000 clones; around 86% were detected once. Of the sample, more than 9.5% is held by the ten largest clones.

The chain couples TRBV3-1 (or the pseudogene TRBV3-2) to TRBJ2-2; the D gene identity is not certain. The starting material was peripheral blood, obtained 28 days after the second AZD1222 dose. The clonotype originates from an adult who received the AZD1222 COVID-19 vaccine. The DNA reads TGTGCCAGCAGCCAAGGGGCTCTCGGGGAGCTGTTTTTT. This codes for CASSQGALGELFF.